This is a list of T cell receptor beta chains from one sample in a study of blood T cell repertoires in COVID-19. The protocol was immunoSEQ multiplex PCR, while the TCRdb copy is restricted to in-frame clones and leaves out a portion. Counted here are 200,000 to 300,000 clones, approximately 90% occurring once; the ten biggest clones make up just over 0.85%. The sequencing sample was made of PBMCs or T cells enriched from blood (not recorded which). These receptors all stem from a man in his fifties who had been exposed to COVID-19. Each CDR3 is given with its conserved first and last residue. The D gene is left open where the match is weak. Part of the rows lack a size; the others show once, few, many or a class for expanded clones.

D gene: TRBD2; V gene: TRBV5-4; J gene: TRBJ2-5; clone size: NA; CDR3 protein: CASSPSGRYQETQYF; CDR3 DNA: TGTGCCAGCAGCCCAAGCGGGAGGTACCAAGAGACCCAGTACTTC
D gene: NA; V gene: TRBV2; J gene: TRBJ1-4; clone size: NA; CDR3 protein: CASSRQRSNEKLFF; CDR3 DNA: TGTGCCAGCAGTCGACAGAGATCTAATGAAAAACTGTTTTTT
D gene: NA; V gene: TRBV10-3; J gene: TRBJ1-2; clone size: NA; CDR3 protein: CAISEFVLRLGARNYGYTF; CDR3 DNA: TGTGCCATCAGTGAGTTCGTTCTTAGGTTGGGGGCTCGGAACTATGGCTACACCTTC
D gene: TRBD1; V gene: TRBV28; J gene: TRBJ2-5; clone size: NA; CDR3 protein: CASSEAGGRETQYF; CDR3 DNA: TGTGCCAGCAGCGAAGCAGGGGGCAGGGAGACCCAGTACTTC
D gene: NA; V gene: TRBV5-1; J gene: TRBJ1-3; clone size: NA; CDR3 protein: CASSSGDSGNTIYF; CDR3 DNA: TGCGCCAGCAGCTCGGGGGACTCTGGAAACACCATATATTTT
D gene: TRBD2; V gene: TRBV7-6; J gene: TRBJ2-1; clone size: NA; CDR3 protein: CATQGLAGRNEQFF; CDR3 DNA: TGTGCCACTCAGGGACTAGCGGGACGCAATGAGCAGTTCTTC
D gene: TRBD1; V gene: TRBV24-1; J gene: TRBJ1-2; clone size: NA; CDR3 protein: CATSEGTGGVDGYTF; CDR3 DNA: TGTGCCACCAGTGAGGGGACAGGAGGGGTCGATGGCTACACCTTC
D gene: TRBD2; V gene: TRBV7-8; J gene: TRBJ2-1; clone size: NA; CDR3 protein: CASSPRLATRMYNEQFF; CDR3 DNA: TGTGCCAGCAGCCCACGACTAGCTACAAGGATGTACAATGAGCAGTTCTTC
D gene: NA; V gene: TRBV10-3; J gene: TRBJ1-1; clone size: once; CDR3 protein: CAISVGETEAFF; CDR3 DNA: TGTGCCATCAGTGTCGGGGAGACTGAAGCTTTCTTT
D gene: NA; V gene: TRBV28; J gene: TRBJ1-5; clone size: NA; CDR3 protein: CASSLSGGWERPEF; CDR3 DNA: TGTGCCAGCAGTTTATCGGGAGGATGGGAACGGCCAGAATTT
D gene: TRBD1; V gene: TRBV11-3; J gene: TRBJ1-3; clone size: many; CDR3 protein: CASSWLGTGSGNTIYF; CDR3 DNA: TGTGCCAGCAGCTGGCTGGGGACAGGTTCTGGAAACACCATATATTTT
D gene: NA; V gene: TRBV5-5; J gene: TRBJ2-7; clone size: few; CDR3 protein: CASSLESRSPFSYEQYF; CDR3 DNA: TGTGCCAGCAGCTTGGAATCGAGGTCGCCCTTCTCCTACGAGCAGTACTTC
D gene: NA; V gene: TRBV11-2; J gene: TRBJ1-5; clone size: NA; CDR3 protein: CASSLDNDAGLSNQPQHF; CDR3 DNA: TGTGCCAGCAGCTTAGATAACGATGCAGGGCTAAGCAATCAGCCCCAGCATTTT
D gene: TRBD1; V gene: TRBV5-6; J gene: TRBJ2-1; clone size: NA; CDR3 protein: CASSSGTGSNEQFF; CDR3 DNA: TGTGCCAGCAGTTCCGGGACAGGGTCGAATGAGCAGTTCTTC